This T cell receptor (beta chain) was sequenced in a study of CD8 T cells in Susac syndrome. Looking at the study overall: Intravenous immunoglobulin alone or corticosteroids were being given to patients with Susac syndrome at blood draw, unless they were therapy-naive.

The CDR3 is 14 residues long. Germline assignment: CDR1 SGHDT and CDR2 YYEEEE. V lost 1 base to trimming and J lost 10 bases, with 12 bases between them. RNA was extracted with the RNeasy kit, and a quantity of roughly 0.5 to 1 ug was reverse transcribed using random hexamers. TCRdb re-analysed the immunoSEQ multiplex PCR reads in MiXCR, keeping a single row per CDR3 protein. In the table there are some 190,000 distinct CDR3 sequences, 94% of which are singletons. Specimen: CD4+ T cells from PBMCs. The chain employs TRBV5-6 and TRBJ1-6; D is unclear. The source of this sequence is a human donor with Susac syndrome. For the CDR3, the DNA is TGTGCCAGCAGCTTGAGAGGATTGGGATCACCCCTCCACTTT. This sequence encodes CASSLRGLGSPLHF.